The 12 T cell receptor beta chains in this list originate from one sample, sequenced in a study of T cell changes during pregnancy in multiple sclerosis. Profiled with immunoSEQ multiplex PCR; TCRdb holds only in-frame clones, not every one. The sample yields about 40,000 clones, roughly 88% seen once. Sequencing was performed on peripheral blood, taken in the second trimester of pregnancy. Receptors were obtained from a female donor in good health, enrolled as a control in a pregnancy study.

The chain uses TRBV6-5 and TRBJ2-3; 7 bases fit TRBD2. The CDR3 runs to 15 residues. The V segment lost 6 bases and the J segment 0 bases; nucleotides outside the gene matches: 6. CDR1 and CDR2 from the germline V gene are MNHEY and SVGAGI. The CDR3 loop is CASSWVGGSTDTQYF. CDR3 in DNA: TGTGCCAGCAGCTGGGTGGGGGGGAGCACAGATACGCAGTATTTT.

V and J are TRBV19 and TRBJ2-1, with 8 bases that match TRBD2. Germline loops: CDR1 LNHDA, CDR2 SQIVND (reference sequence). The length of the CDR3 is 17 residues. Trimming cost V 7 bases and J 4 bases; bases outside gene matches: 15. CDR3 sequence reads: CASTVLMRGDHYNEQFF. DNA for the CDR3: TGTGCCAGTACGGTTTTGATGCGGGGGGACCATTACAATGAGCAGTTCTTC.

This sequence joins TRBV5-1 and TRBJ2-4; TRBD1 might be the D (6 bases). Trimming pared 4 bases from V and 0 bases from J, leaving 14 bases between. The CDR3 is 16 residues long. Per the germline V gene, CDR1 is SGHRS and CDR2 is YFSETQ. The CDR3 DNA follows: TGCGCCAGCAGCCCACCGGACAGCCTAGCCAAAAACATTCAGTACTTC. It is translated as CASSPPDSLAKNIQYF.

The chain combines TRBV5-1 with TRBJ2-5; 9 bases are shared with TRBD2. The CDR3 spans 14 residues. From germline, CDR1 is SGHRS and CDR2 YFSETQ. Unmatched junction bases numbered 5, after V lost 4 bases and J lost 4 bases. Here the CDR3 DNA reads TGCGCCAGCAGCCCGAAACTAGCGGGAGAGACCCAGTACTTC. It specifies CASSPKLAGETQYF.

The chain is built from TRBV4-2 and TRBJ1-2; 8 nucleotides align to TRBD1. Germline V CDR1 and CDR2: LGHNA, YNFKEQ. With V trimmed by 1 base and J by 5 bases, 3 bases remained unmatched. The CDR3 is 14 residues long. As DNA, the CDR3 is TGTGCCAGCAGCCAAGCCCGGGACAGGTATGGCTACACCTTC. Protein product: CASSQARDRYGYTF.

The rearrangement joins TRBV27 to TRBJ2-1, with D tentatively TRBD2 (6 bases). The CDR3 length is 18 residues. Trimming cost V 6 bases and J 1 base, with 22 bases left between them. Germline V lookup: CDR1 MNHEY, CDR2 SMNVEV (reference sequence). As DNA, the CDR3 is TGTGCCAGCAGGATCCTCCGAACCGGAGGGCCGTCCTACAATGAGCAGTTCTTC. It encodes CASRILRTGGPSYNEQFF.

The J gene is TRBJ2-7, the V gene TRBV6-6; TRBD1 aligns across 8 bases. Germline CDR1 MNHNY, CDR2 SVGAGI (reference sequence). The CDR3 sequence is 14 residues long. V was pared by 5 bases and J by 2 bases, with 5 bases of the junction left unmatched. As DNA, the CDR3 is TGTGCCAGCAGTAAAGGGGACAGGACCTACGAGCAGTACTTC. It codes for CASSKGDRTYEQYF.

The chain couples TRBV7-6 to TRBJ1-5, with D possibly matching TRBD1 (5 bases). Trimming took 2 bases from V and 5 from J, leaving 10 bases between them. The CDR3 is 14 residues long. CDR1 SGHVS and CDR2 FNYEAQ come from the germline V gene. In nucleotides, the CDR3 is TGTGCCAGCAGCTTAAGGGGCGCGGATCAGCCCCAGCATTTT. Translation gives CASSLRGADQPQHF.

The CDR3 reads CASSQSRALAFF. The CDR3 DNA follows: TGTGCCAGCAGCCAATCCAGGGCTCTGGCTTTCTTT. This sequence joins TRBV16 and TRBJ1-1; tentatively, D is TRBD1 (5 bases). The germline gives CDR1 KGHSY, CDR2 FQNENV. The CDR3 is 12 amino acids. The V end was cut by 0 bases, the J end by 11 bases, with 10 bases between.

The chain has TRBV7-2 and TRBJ1-2, with D tentatively TRBD1 (6 bases). CDR1 and CDR2 (germline): SGHTA, FQGNSA. Trimming cost V 1 base and J 8 bases, with 11 bases left between them. The length of the CDR3 is 13 residues. The CDR3 sequence: CASSLVQGNGYTF. The CDR3 DNA reads TGTGCCAGCAGCTTAGTACAGGGCAACGGCTACACCTTC.

The V gene is TRBV19, the J gene TRBJ1-3; 9 bases map to TRBD1. The J segment lost 0 bases and the V segment lost 3 bases, leaving 6 bases of the junction unmatched. Per germline, CDR1 LNHDA and CDR2 SQIVND (reference sequence). The CDR3 covers 17 residues. The CDR3 sequence: CASSIGTGQSSGNTIYF. As DNA, the CDR3 is TGTGCCAGTAGTATCGGGACAGGGCAAAGCTCTGGAAACACCATATATTTT.

This chain connects TRBV6-5 to TRBJ2-1; 10 bases line up with TRBD2. The germline V gene has CDR1 MNHEY and CDR2 SVGAGI. The CDR3 has 15 amino acids. V dropped 4 bases and J dropped 8; count of bases not matched to a gene: 8. CDR3 protein: CASSSPSGGGDEQFF. The CDR3 bases are TGTGCCAGCAGTTCTCCTAGCGGGGGTGGGGATGAGCAGTTCTTC.